This T cell receptor (beta chain) was obtained from a study of T cells in localized non-small cell lung cancer. TCRdb keeps only in-frame clones here, not all; method: immunoSEQ multiplex PCR. The sample has 25,000 to 30,000 clones, around 90% seen once; the top ten hold about 3%. Trimming pared 5 bases from V and 2 bases from J, leaving 13 bases between. CDR1 and CDR2 from the germline V gene are MNHEY and SMNVEV (reference sequence). This CDR3 is built from 15 residues. V and J are TRBV27 and TRBJ2-1; tentative D call: TRBD2 (6 bases). This specimen was peripheral blood, taken before any cancer treatment. This sequence originates from a woman aged 18-49 years with stage I lung adenocarcinoma. The CDR3 loop reads CASSPRRDAYNEQFF. CDR3 in DNA: TGTGCCAGCAGTCCCAGGAGGGACGCCTACAATGAGCAGTTCTTC.